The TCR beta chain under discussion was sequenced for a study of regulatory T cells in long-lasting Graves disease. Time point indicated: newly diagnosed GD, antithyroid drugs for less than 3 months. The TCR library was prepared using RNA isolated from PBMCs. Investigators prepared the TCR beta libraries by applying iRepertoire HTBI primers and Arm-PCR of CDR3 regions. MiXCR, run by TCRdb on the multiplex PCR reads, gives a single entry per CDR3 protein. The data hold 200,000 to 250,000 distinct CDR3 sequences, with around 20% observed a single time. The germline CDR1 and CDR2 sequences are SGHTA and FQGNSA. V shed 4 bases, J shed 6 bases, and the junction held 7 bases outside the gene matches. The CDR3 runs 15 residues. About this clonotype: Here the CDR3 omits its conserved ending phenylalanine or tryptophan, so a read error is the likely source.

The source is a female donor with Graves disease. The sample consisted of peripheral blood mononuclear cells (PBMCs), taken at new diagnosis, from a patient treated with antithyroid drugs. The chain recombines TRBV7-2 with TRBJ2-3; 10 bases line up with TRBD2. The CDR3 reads CASSSGAGGRDTQYL. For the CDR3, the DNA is TGTGCCAGCAGCTCGGGAGCGGGGGGGAGGGATACGCAGTATCTT.